This T cell receptor (beta chain) originates from a study of blood T cell repertoires in COVID-19. Study context: In each case, the material was cDNA or gDNA derived from T cells, B-cell-depleted T cells, or PBMCs.

Authors' data handling: Amplification with reference gene primers provided the estimates of nucleated cell counts. The assay was immunoSEQ multiplex PCR, and TCRdb's table has in-frame clones only and misses some. The V and J calls and clone size come from that table; D and trimming were worked out from the DNA. The sample contains hundreds of thousands of clones, around four fifths of which appear only once. This CDR3 has 15 amino acids. The germline CDR1 and CDR2 sequences are ENHRY and SYGVKD. Trimming removed 2 bases from V and 0 bases from J, with 10 bases in between. The sequence derives from a woman in her 40s with active or convalescent COVID-19. The sequenced material came from peripheral blood. The chain combines TRBV10-3 with TRBJ1-2; tentatively, D is TRBD1 (5 bases). DNA for the CDR3: TGTGCCATCAGTGAGGGTGCGGGGGCTAACTATGGCTACACCTTC. It yields the protein CAISEGAGANYGYTF.